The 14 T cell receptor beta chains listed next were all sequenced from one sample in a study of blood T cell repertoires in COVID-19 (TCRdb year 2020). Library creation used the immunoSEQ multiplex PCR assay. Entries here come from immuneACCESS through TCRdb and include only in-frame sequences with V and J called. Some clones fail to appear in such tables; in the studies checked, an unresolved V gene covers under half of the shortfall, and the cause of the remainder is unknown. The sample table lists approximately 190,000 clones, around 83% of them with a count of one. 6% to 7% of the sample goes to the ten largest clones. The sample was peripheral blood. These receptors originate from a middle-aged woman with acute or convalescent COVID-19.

CDR3 in DNA: TGTGCCAGCAGCTCCCAGATAAACTACGAGCAGTACTTC. It is translated as CASSSQINYEQYF. The rearrangement links TRBV7-9 to TRBJ2-7, with D uncertain. V lost 4 bases, J lost 3 bases, and 10 bases lay in between. Germline lookup yields CDR1 SEHNR and CDR2 FQNEAQ (reference sequence). There are 13 residues in the CDR3.

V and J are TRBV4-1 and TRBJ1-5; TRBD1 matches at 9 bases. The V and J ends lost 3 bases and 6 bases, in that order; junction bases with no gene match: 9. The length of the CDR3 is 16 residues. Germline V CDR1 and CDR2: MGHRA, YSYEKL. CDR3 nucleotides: TGCGCCAGCAGCCATAGACTGAGACAGGGGGTTCAGCCCCAGCATTTT. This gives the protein CASSHRLRQGVQPQHF.

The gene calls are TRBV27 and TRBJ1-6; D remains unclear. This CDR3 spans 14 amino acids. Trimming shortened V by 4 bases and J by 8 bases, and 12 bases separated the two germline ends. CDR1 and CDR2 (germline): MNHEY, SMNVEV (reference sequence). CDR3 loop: CASSSLGGDSPLHF. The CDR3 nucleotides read TGTGCCAGCAGTTCCTTAGGCGGGGATTCACCCCTCCACTTT.

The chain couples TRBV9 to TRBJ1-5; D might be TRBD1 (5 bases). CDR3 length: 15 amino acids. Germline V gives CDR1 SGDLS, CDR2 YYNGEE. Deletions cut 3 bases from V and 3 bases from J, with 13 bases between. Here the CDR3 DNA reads TGTGCCAGCAGCGAAATCGGACACCCCAATCAGCCCCAGCATTTT. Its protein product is CASSEIGHPNQPQHF.

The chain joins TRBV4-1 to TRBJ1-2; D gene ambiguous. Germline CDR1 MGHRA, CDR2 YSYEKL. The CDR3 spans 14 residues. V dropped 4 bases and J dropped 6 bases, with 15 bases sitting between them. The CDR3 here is CASSPTSLFDGYTF. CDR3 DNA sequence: TGCGCCAGCAGCCCAACGAGTTTATTTGATGGCTACACCTTC.

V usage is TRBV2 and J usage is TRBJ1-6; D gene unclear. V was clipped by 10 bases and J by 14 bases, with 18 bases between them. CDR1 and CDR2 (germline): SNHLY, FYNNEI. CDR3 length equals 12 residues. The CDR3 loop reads CATSPSGVSLHF. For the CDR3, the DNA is TGTGCCACCTCACCAAGCGGAGTATCCCTCCACTTT.

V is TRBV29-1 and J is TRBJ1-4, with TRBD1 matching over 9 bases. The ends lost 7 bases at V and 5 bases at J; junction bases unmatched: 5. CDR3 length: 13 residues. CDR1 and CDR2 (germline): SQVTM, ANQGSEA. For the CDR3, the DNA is TGCAGCGGCCTACAGGGGGCAAATGAAAAACTGTTTTTT. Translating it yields CSGLQGANEKLFF.

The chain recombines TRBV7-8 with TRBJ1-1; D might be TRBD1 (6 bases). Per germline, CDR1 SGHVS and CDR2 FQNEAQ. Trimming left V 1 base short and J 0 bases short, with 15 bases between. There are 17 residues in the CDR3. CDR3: CASSLGGRWGLNTEAFF. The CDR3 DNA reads TGTGCCAGCAGCTTAGGGGGGCGTTGGGGATTGAACACTGAAGCTTTCTTT.

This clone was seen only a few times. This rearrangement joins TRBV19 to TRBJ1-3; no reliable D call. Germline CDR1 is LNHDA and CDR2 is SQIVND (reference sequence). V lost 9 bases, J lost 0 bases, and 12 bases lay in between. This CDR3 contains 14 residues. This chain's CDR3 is CASGNGPSGNTIYF. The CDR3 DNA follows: TGTGCCAGCGGGAACGGCCCCTCTGGAAACACCATATATTTT.

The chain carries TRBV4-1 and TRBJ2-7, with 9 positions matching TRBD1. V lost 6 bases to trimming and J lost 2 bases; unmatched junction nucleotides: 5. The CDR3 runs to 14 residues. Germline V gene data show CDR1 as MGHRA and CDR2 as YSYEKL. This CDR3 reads CASSYGTGTYEQYF. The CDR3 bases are TGCGCCAGCAGTTACGGGACAGGGACCTACGAGCAGTACTTC.

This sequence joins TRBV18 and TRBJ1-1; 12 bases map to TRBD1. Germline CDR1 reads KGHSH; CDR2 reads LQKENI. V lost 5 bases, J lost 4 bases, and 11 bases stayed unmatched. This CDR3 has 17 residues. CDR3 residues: CASSSGTGGIGITEAFF. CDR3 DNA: TGTGCCAGCTCAAGCGGGACAGGGGGCATTGGTATCACTGAAGCTTTCTTT.

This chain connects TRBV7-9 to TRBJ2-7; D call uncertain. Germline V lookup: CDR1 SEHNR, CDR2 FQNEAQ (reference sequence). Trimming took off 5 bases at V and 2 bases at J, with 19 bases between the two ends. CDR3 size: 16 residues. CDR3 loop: CASSLDYEVRAYEQYF. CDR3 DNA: TGTGCCAGCAGCCTAGATTACGAGGTTCGGGCCTACGAGCAGTACTTC.

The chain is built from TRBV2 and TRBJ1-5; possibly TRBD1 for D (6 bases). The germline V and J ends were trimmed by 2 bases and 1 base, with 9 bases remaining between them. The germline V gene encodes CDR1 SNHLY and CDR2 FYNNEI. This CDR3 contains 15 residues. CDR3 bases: TGTGCCAGCAGTGAAATGAGGGGGAGCAATCAGCCCCAGCATTTT. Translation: CASSEMRGSNQPQHF.

The CDR3 reads CASSLIAGGTTYEQYF. CDR3 nucleotide sequence: TGTGCCAGCAGCTTAATAGCGGGGGGGACCACCTACGAGCAGTACTTC. The chain combines TRBV7-6 with TRBJ2-7; TRBD2 matches 11 bases. The CDR3 contains 16 residues. The germline CDR1 and CDR2 sequences are SGHVS and FNYEAQ. V was pared by 2 bases and J by 2 bases, with 5 bases of the junction left unmatched. The full variable domain, in which reference TRBV7-6 and TRBJ2-7 provide the parts outside the CDR3, is GAGVSQSPRYKVTKRGQDVALRCDPISGHVSLYWYRQALGQGPEFLTYFNYEAQQDKSGLPNDRFSAERPEGSISTLTIQRTEQRDSAMYRCASSLIAGGTTYEQYFGPGTRLTVT.